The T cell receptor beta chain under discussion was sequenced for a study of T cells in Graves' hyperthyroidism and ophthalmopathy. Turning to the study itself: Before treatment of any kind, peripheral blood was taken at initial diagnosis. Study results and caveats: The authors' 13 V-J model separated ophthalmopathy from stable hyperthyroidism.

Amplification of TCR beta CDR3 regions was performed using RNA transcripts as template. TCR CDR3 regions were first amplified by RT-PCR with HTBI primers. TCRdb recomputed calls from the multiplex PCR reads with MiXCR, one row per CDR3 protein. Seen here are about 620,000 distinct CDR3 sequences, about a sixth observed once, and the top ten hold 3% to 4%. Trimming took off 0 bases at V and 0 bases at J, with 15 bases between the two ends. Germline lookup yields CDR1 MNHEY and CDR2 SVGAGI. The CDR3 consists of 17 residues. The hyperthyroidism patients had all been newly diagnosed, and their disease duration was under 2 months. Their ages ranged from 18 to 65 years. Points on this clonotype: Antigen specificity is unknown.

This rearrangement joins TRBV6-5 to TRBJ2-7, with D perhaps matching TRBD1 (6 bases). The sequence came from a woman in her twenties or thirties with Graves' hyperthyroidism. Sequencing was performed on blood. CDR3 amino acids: CASSYSGQGPSSYEQYF. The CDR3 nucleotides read TGTGCCAGCAGTTACTCGGGGCAGGGGCCCTCCTCCTACGAGCAGTACTTC.